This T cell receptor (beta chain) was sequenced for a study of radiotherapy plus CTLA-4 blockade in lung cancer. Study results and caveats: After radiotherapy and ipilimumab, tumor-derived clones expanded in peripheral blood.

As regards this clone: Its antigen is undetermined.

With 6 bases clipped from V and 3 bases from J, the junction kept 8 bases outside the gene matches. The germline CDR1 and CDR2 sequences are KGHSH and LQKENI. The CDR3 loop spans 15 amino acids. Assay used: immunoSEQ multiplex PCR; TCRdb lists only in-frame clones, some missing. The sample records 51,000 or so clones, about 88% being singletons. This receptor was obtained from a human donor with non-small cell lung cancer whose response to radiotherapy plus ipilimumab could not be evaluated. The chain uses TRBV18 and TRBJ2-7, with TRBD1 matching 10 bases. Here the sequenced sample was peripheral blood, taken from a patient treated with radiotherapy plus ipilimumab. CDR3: CASSYGTGDVYEQYF. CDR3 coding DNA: TGTGCCAGCTCGTACGGGACAGGGGACGTCTACGAGCAGTACTTC.